This passage covers 10 T cell receptor beta chains from one sample sequenced in a study of blood T cells in healthy people across ages. The use of a sample-barcoded 5' primer and a J-beta primer mix characterized a second PCR of roughly 6 to 11 cycles. TCRdb itself ran the 5' RACE reads through MiXCR, one entry per CDR3 protein. This sample has 700,000 to 850,000 distinct CDR3 sequences, with around half found just once. Sequenced: blood. These receptors originate from a man older than 75 in good health.

This chain links TRBV6-2 or TRBV6-3 with TRBJ2-4; 11 bases agree with TRBD2. The DNA matches TRBJ2-7 better at its end, which makes the J call doubtful. CDR1 and CDR2 from the germline V gene are MNHEY and SVGEGT. The CDR3 extends over 15 amino acids. The CDR3 protein is CASSYIAGGPDEQYF. The CDR3 bases are TGTGCCAGCAGTTATATAGCGGGAGGGCCGGACGAGCAGTACTTC.

V usage is TRBV7-2 and J usage is TRBJ2-3, with a tentative D call TRBD2 (6 bases). Germline lookup yields CDR1 SGHTA and CDR2 FQGNSA. The CDR3 length is 16 residues. V was cut by 5 bases and J by 3 bases, with 18 bases left in between. The CDR3: CASSPGIAAGTDTQYF. The CDR3 nucleotides are TGTGCCAGCAGCCCCGGCATTGCAGCGGGTACAGATACGCAGTATTTT.

With regard to this clonotype: This may come from a read error, since a much larger clone is one base off. The V gene is TRBV6-5, the J gene TRBJ1-5; 7 nucleotides line up with TRBD1. Germline loops: CDR1 MNHEY, CDR2 SVGAGI. Losses at the gene ends were 6 bases for V and 3 bases for J; bases not matched to a gene: 5. CDR3 length: 14 amino acids. The CDR3 DNA follows: TGTGCCAGCAGACCGGGACAGTACAATCAGCCCCAGCATTTT. This encodes CASRPGQYNQPQHF.

The chain uses TRBV7-2 and TRBJ2-4, with D unclear. The V gene lost 5 bases and the J gene lost 16 bases, with 21 bases spanning the gap. The CDR3 sequence is 13 residues long. Germline V gene lookup returns CDR1 SGHTA and CDR2 FQGNSA. The CDR3: CASSREIQETRYF. The CDR3 nucleotides read TGTGCCAGCAGCAGGGAAATACAAGAGACCCGATACTTC.

The CDR3 bases are TGCAGCGTTGAGTTACGGGGGGCATTTTCGGAGACCCAGTACTTC. Protein product: CSVELRGAFSETQYF. The V and J genes are TRBV29-1 and TRBJ2-5, with D possibly being TRBD2 (7 bases). CDR3 length: 15 amino acids. The V and J ends lost 3 bases and 5 bases respectively, with 19 bases between them. Looked up from germline, CDR1 is SQVTM and CDR2 is ANQGSEA.

The rearrangement uses TRBV7-2 and TRBJ1-4; 7 positions agree with TRBD1. This CDR3 comprises 15 residues. Germline-derived CDR1 and CDR2 are SGHTA and FQGNSA. V was pared by 5 bases and J by 4 bases, with 7 bases of the junction left unmatched. The CDR3 bases are TGTGCCAGCAGCCAGACAGGGAGAAGTAATGAAAAACTGTTTTTT. This codes for CASSQTGRSNEKLFF.

This clonotype has only a few counts. This chain connects TRBV20-1 to TRBJ1-1; weak D call: TRBD1 (5 bases). Germline V gene lookup returns CDR1 DFQATT and CDR2 SNEGSKA (reference sequence). The V gene lost 7 bases and the J gene lost 8 bases, with 14 bases spanning the gap. This CDR3 is built from 11 residues. This chain's CDR3 is CSVDGGTEAFF. The DNA for the CDR3 is TGCAGTGTAGACGGGGGTACCGAAGCTTTCTTT.

The rearrangement joins TRBV6-5 to TRBJ2-5, with a weak D call TRBD1 (7 bases). Germline V CDR1 and CDR2: MNHEY, SVGAGI. V was shortened by 4 bases and J by 6 bases, with 15 bases between the two germline ends. The CDR3 is 14 amino acids. In DNA form, the CDR3 reads TGTGCCAGCAGTTCAGGGGGGATTCGGAAGACCCAGTACTTC. This translates into CASSSGGIRKTQYF.

This chain joins TRBV9 and TRBJ2-7; 9 bases agree with TRBD1. In germline, CDR1 is SGDLS, CDR2 YYNGEE. CDR3 size: 16 residues. The trim removed 2 bases at V and 7 bases at J, leaving 13 bases unmatched. This CDR3 is CASSVLGDRELGEQYF. CDR3 coding DNA: TGTGCCAGCAGCGTTCTGGGGGACAGGGAACTTGGTGAGCAGTACTTC.

The V and J genes are TRBV5-1 and TRBJ2-1, with a tentative D call TRBD2 (5 bases). Gene TRBJ2-7 matches the end of the DNA better, so the J call may be wrong. The germline gives CDR1 SGHRS, CDR2 YFSETQ. The CDR3 length is 15 residues. This CDR3 reads CASSPGVSSYNEQYF. CDR3 DNA: TGCGCCAGCAGCCCCGGGGTAAGCTCCTACAATGAGCAGTACTTC.